The sequence of this T cell receptor (beta chain) was determined in a study of OX40 agonist ivuxolimab in advanced cancers. The wider study: People in dose escalation had one of these cancers: hepatocellular carcinoma, melanoma, renal cell or head and neck cancer.

Patients were ineligible given autoimmune disease history or systemic immunosuppression. TCRdb's copy holds only in-frame clones and misses some; the assay was immunoSEQ multiplex PCR. The sample lists approximately 91,000 clones, 87% occurring once. Study-wide results and caveats: Relative to CD4+ cells, CD8+ T cells on average had more expanded clones.

A remark on this clone: Antigen unknown.

The sequenced sample was CD4+ or CD8+ T cells sorted from blood, obtained in a trial of the OX40 agonist ivuxolimab. The receptor was isolated from an adult with an advanced solid tumor such as melanoma, head and neck, liver or kidney cancer.

CDR3 amino acids: CAIRVGASGGSDEQFF. The CDR3, as DNA: TGTGCCATCCGAGTAGGGGCTAGCGGGGGTAGCGATGAGCAGTTCTTC. This chain joins TRBV10-3 and TRBJ2-1, with 10 bases lining up with TRBD2. The CDR3 extends over 16 amino acids. The V gene end was trimmed by 8 bases and the J gene end by 8 bases; junction bases not matched to a gene: 15. Germline V gene data show CDR1 as ENHRY and CDR2 as SYGVKD.